The rows below give T cell receptor beta chains drawn from one sample of a study of blood T cells in healthy people across ages. TCRdb fed the 5' RACE reads into MiXCR, producing one record per CDR3 protein. The table includes around 1.7 million distinct CDR3 sequences, approximately 30% detected once. What was sequenced was blood. These receptors originate from a woman in her thirties in good health. CDR3s include the opening cysteine and the closing phenylalanine or tryptophan. A D gene is named only where the DNA matches it firmly. Some rows mark clone size as missing; the rest say once, few, many or name a class of expanded clone.

j_gene | abundance | v_gene | d_gene | CDR3nt | CDR3aa
TRBJ2-7 | few | TRBV6-2/TRBV6-3 | TRBD1 | TGTGCCAGCAGCGACCGACAGGGGAGCCTACTCGAGCAGTACTTC | CASSDRQGSLLEQYF
TRBJ1-6 | few | TRBV5-1 | . | TGCGCCAGCAGCTTTGCGATAGGCGGCCTTAATTCACCCCTCCACTTT | CASSFAIGGLNSPLHF
TRBJ2-3 | few | TRBV20-1 | . | TGCAGTGCTAGGGGGCTAGATACGCAGTATTTT | CSARGLDTQYF
TRBJ2-1 | . | TRBV3-1 | . | TGTGCCAGCAGCCCTCAGGTTAACTCCTACAATGAGCAGTTCTTC | CASSPQVNSYNEQFF
TRBJ2-1 | few | TRBV27 | TRBD1 | TGTGCCAGCAGTTACAGGACAGGGGGGTATGAGCAGTTCTTC | CASSYRTGGYEQFF
TRBJ1-1 | . | TRBV29-1 | . | TGCAGCGTTGCGTTCAGGTTGGGCGCTGAAGCTTTCTTT | CSVAFRLGAEAFF
TRBJ2-7 | few | TRBV3-1 | TRBD2 | TGTGCCAGCAGCCCCTATAGCGGGGGGCGGAACACCTACGAGCAGTACTTC | CASSPYSGGRNTYEQYF
TRBJ1-5 | . | TRBV7-2 | . | TGTGCCAGCAGCTCCCGCGGCAGGGGATGGAATCAGCCCCAGCATTTT | CASSSRGRGWNQPQHF
TRBJ1-1 | . | TRBV7-2 | TRBD1 | TGTGCCAGCAGCGACGGACAGGGACTACGGAACACTGAAGCTTTCTTT | CASSDGQGLRNTEAFF
TRBJ2-7 | . | TRBV28 | . | TGTGCCAGCAGGCTCCATAATCCGGGGGAGCAGTACTTC | CASRLHNPGEQYF
TRBJ2-1 | . | TRBV7-2 | . | TGTGCCAGCATCAAGGGGCCGACAGGAGCCTATGAGCAGTTCTTC | CASIKGPTGAYEQFF
TRBJ2-5 | . | TRBV3-1 | . | TGTGCCAGCAGCCAAGACCCTACAGCGCGAGAGACCCAGTACTTC | CASSQDPTARETQYF
TRBJ2-7 | . | TRBV18 | . | TGTGCCAGCTCACCCCCTAATCCCCTCCGGGGAGTTTACGAGCAGTACTTC | CASSPPNPLRGVYEQYF
TRBJ2-6 | . | TRBV4-1 | . | TGCGCCAGCAGCCAAGCCTACAGGTGGGGAGGCTCTGGGGCCAACGTCCTGACTTTC | CASSQAYRWGGSGANVLTF
TRBJ1-1 | . | TRBV21-1 | . | TGTGCCAGCAGAGAAACAGGGGGCCAGTACACTGAAGCTTTCTTT | CASRETGGQYTEAFF
TRBJ2-4 | . | TRBV7-8 | . | TGTGCCAGCAGCCGCAGGGGATTTGGGGAGACCCGGTACTTC | CASSRRGFGETRYF
TRBJ2-5 | few | TRBV28 | . | TGTGCCAGCAGTCACACGGACGGAATAAGGATAGAGACCCAGTACTTC | CASSHTDGIRIETQYF
TRBJ2-1 | many | TRBV6-2/TRBV6-3 | . | TGTGCCAGCGGGGATCTAGCGTCATCCTACAATGAGCAGTTCTTC | CASGDLASSYNEQFF
TRBJ1-3 | . | TRBV11-2 | . | TGTGCCAGCAGCCTCCCCGGGGCAGGCAACACCATATATTTT | CASSLPGAGNTIYF
TRBJ2-7 | . | TRBV30 | . | TGTGCCTGGGGAAGAAGCTACCTCGGCTACGAGCAGTACTTC | CAWGRSYLGYEQYF